The following is a T cell receptor beta chain sequence with its context. No antigen is known for it. The CDR3 has 13 amino acids. Trimming pared 0 bases from V and 3 bases from J, leaving 3 bases between. From germline, CDR1 is SGHVS and CDR2 FNYEAQ. Libraries were prepared by immunoSEQ multiplex PCR; TCRdb keeps only in-frame clonotypes and omits some of them. The sample has 2 million to 2.5 million clones; roughly 93% are singletons. This sample stems from a study of shared clonotypes between healthy human individuals. Whole-study results and caveats: Against clonotypes common to all four donors, non-shared ones had lower generation probabilities.

This rearrangement joins TRBV7-6 to TRBJ1-5, with no clear D. The TCR sequence derives from a man between 18 and 29 years old in good health. Some clones in this sample may be carry-over from other donors' samples. The material sequenced was naive CD4+ T cells from PBMCs. Subset here: CD45RA+ positively selected. Here the CDR3 reads CASSLAFNQPQHF. In DNA, the CDR3 is TGTGCCAGCAGCTTAGCTTTCAATCAGCCCCAGCATTTT.